This T cell receptor beta chain was captured in a study of technical replicates of blood from a handful of donors. Germline loops: CDR1 SGHVS, CDR2 FQNEAQ. V was pared by 5 bases and J by 2 bases, with 9 bases between. CDR3 length equals 13 residues. Sequencing was performed with immunoSEQ multiplex PCR; in TCRdb, only in-frame clones are kept and a portion is missing. The sample contains tens of thousands of clones, approximately 94% of which appear only once. Material for sequencing was T cells isolated from PBMCs. The chain joins TRBV7-8 to TRBJ1-1; tentatively, D is TRBD1 (5 bases). The TCR was taken from a human donor in good health. The CDR3 region has the DNA TGTGCCAGCAGCAGGGGCGTAAACACTGAAGCTTTCTTT. Its protein is CASSRGVNTEAFF.